This TCR beta chain was observed in a study of shared clonotypes between healthy human individuals. Study-level points and caveats: Naive subsets generally exceeded memory subsets in estimated richness.

Concerning this clone itself: Antigen specificity is unknown. This sample includes further DNA sequences coding for the same CDR3.

The authors ran the assay at deep level. Methods used by the authors: ImmunoSEQ yielded junction-only sequences lacking quality scores, so filtering differed. Sequenced by immunoSEQ multiplex PCR; TCRdb stores in-frame clones only, minus some. Clone size and V and J calls were adopted from that table, with D and trimming inferred from the DNA. The sample holds millions of clones; roughly nine tenths are singletons and the top ten take over 0.12%. CD4+ cells were split into CD45RA+ naive and CD45RA-negative memory subsets. The CDR3 sequence is 13 residues long. Germline CDR1 LNHDA, CDR2 SQIVND (reference sequence). The J segment lost 5 bases and the V segment lost 7 bases, leaving 4 bases of the junction unmatched.

This sequence was found in a man younger than 35 in good health. The gene calls are TRBV19 and TRBJ1-2; 10 bases are a match to TRBD1. Sequenced material: naive CD4+ T cells sorted from blood. The sample's subset: CD45RA+ positively selected. The CDR3 coding sequence is TGTGCCAGTACCCGGGACAGGGGTTATGGCTACACCTTC. It is translated as CASTRDRGYGYTF.